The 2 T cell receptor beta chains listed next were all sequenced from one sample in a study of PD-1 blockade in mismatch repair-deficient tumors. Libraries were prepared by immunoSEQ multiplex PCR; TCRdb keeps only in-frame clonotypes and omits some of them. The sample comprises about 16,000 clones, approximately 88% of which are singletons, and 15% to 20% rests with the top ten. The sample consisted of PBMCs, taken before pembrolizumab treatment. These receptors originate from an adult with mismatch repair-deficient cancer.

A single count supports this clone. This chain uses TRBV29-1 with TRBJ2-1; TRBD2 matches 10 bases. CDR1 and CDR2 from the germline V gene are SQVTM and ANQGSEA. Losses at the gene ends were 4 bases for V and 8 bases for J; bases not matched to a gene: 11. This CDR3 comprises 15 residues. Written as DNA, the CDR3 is TGCAGCGTTGTTATCCTGCCTAGCGGGAGTGATGAGCAGTTCTTC. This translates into CSVVILPSGSDEQFF.

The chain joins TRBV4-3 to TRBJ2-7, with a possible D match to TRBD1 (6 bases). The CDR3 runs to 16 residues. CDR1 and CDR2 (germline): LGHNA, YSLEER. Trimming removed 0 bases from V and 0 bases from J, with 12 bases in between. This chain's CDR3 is CASSQDGSRGSYEQYF. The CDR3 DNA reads TGCGCCAGCAGCCAAGACGGATCCAGGGGCTCCTACGAGCAGTACTTC.